This paragraph covers one TCR beta chain sequence. The target antigen is unknown. The data were taken from a study of T cell responses to AZD1222 COVID-19 vaccine. Study-level background: Second doses were pooled across both intervals (about 4 or about 12 weeks). Points from the study as a whole: Baseline testing showed seropositivity in only six AZD1222 recipients. Reports indicate that nearly half of spike-specific TCRs are directed at unmutated variant regions. Spike as a whole was targeted by vaccine-associated CD4 TCRs, dominant at 160-218 and 743-854.

TCRdb keeps only in-frame clones here, not all; method: immunoSEQ multiplex PCR. Counted here are roughly 120,000 clones, 88% occurring once; the ten biggest clones make up about 3.5%. The CDR3 totals 16 residues. Germline CDR1 and CDR2: SGHTA and FQGNSA. The V segment lost 6 bases and the J segment 1 base; nucleotides outside the gene matches: 10. Sample: peripheral blood, taken on day 0 of AZD1222 vaccination. This chain joins TRBV7-2 and TRBJ2-7, with TRBD2 identical over 9 bases. The source is an adult in good health. Written as DNA, the CDR3 is TGTGCCAGCAGAGTAAGGGGGACTAGCCCTTCCTACGAGCAGTACTTC. Its protein is CASRVRGTSPSYEQYF.